Presented here are 4 T cell receptor beta chains from one specimen sequenced in a study of CD8 T cells in ankylosing spondylitis. Points from the study as a whole: A TCR beta motif of several highly homologous variants seemed to mark ankylosing spondylitis blood.

TCRdb processed the 5' RACE reads anew with MiXCR; each CDR3 protein has one entry. The repertoire has some 800,000 distinct CDR3 sequences, about 10% of them found once; the top ten carry about 0.49%. These TCRs' antigens remain unknown. Sequences were obtained from blood, either unsorted or a sorted T cell fraction (not recorded which). The origin of the receptors is a male donor with ankylosing spondylitis.

This clonotype appeared many times. This rearrangement joins TRBV3-1 to TRBJ2-2, with 8 nucleotides matching TRBD1. The germline V gene encodes CDR1 LGHDT and CDR2 YNNKEL (reference sequence). The CDR3 has 15 residues. Trimming removed 5 bases from V and 5 bases from J; junction bases left unmatched: 7. The CDR3 nucleotides are TGTGCCAGCAGCTTCGGGACAGGTGTAACCGGGGAGCTGTTTTTT. This codes for CASSFGTGVTGELFF.

The rearrangement links TRBV5-1 to TRBJ2-3; D is perhaps TRBD2 (6 bases). The CDR3 has 18 residues. The V gene's germline CDR1 is SGHRS and CDR2 YFSETQ. The V end was cut by 0 bases, the J end by 4 bases, with 21 bases between. DNA for the CDR3: TGCGCCAGCAGCTTGGATATATTGAACGGGAGAGCGTCAGATACGCAGTATTTT. Protein product: CASSLDILNGRASDTQYF. The entire variable domain, with the rest obtained from reference TRBV5-1 and TRBJ2-3, is as follows: KAGVTQTPRYLIKTRGQQVTLSCSPISGHRSVSWYQQTPGQGLQFLFEYFSETQRNKGNFPGRFSGRQFSNSRSEMNVSTLELGDSALYLCASSLDILNGRASDTQYFGPGTRLTVL.

Only a few counts were recorded for this clonotype. CDR3 sequence reads: CSAVQGAADTEAFF. CDR3 nucleotide sequence: TGCAGTGCGGTACAGGGGGCGGCGGACACTGAAGCTTTCTTT. The chain recombines TRBV20-1 with TRBJ1-1, with 9 bases aligning to TRBD1. Unmatched junction bases numbered 8, after V lost 6 bases and J lost 3 bases. Germline CDR1 DFQATT, CDR2 SNEGSKA (reference sequence). This CDR3 has 14 residues.

This clonotype occurred a few times. The chain employs TRBV21-1 and TRBJ1-6. TRBV21-1 is given as a pseudogene. The CDR3 contains 16 residues. The CDR3 coding sequence is TGTGCCAGCAGCACCGGGACTAGCAGGGGGAATTCACCCCTCCACTTT. Its translation: CASSTGTSRGNSPLHF.